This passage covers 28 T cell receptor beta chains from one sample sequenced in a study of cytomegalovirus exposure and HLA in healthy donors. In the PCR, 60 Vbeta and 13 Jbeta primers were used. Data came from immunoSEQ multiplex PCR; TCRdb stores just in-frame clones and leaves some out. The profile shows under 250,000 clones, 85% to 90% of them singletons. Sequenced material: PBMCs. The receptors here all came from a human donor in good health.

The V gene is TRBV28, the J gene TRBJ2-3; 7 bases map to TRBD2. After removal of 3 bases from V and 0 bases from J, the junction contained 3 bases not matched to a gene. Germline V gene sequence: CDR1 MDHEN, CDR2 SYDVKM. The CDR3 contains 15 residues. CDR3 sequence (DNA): TGTGCCAGCAGTTTGAGCGGGACGAGCACAGATACGCAGTATTTT. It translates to CASSLSGTSTDTQYF.

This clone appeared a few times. CDR3 nucleotide sequence: TGCAGCGTTGAAGATCGACAGGGTCGGTACGAGCAGTACTTC. Amino acid sequence: CSVEDRQGRYEQYF. The rearrangement links TRBV29-1 to TRBJ2-7; 7 bases align to TRBD1. CDR1 is SQVTM, CDR2 ANQGSEA, per germline. V shed 0 bases, J shed 4 bases, and the junction held 6 bases outside the gene matches. The CDR3 runs to 14 residues.

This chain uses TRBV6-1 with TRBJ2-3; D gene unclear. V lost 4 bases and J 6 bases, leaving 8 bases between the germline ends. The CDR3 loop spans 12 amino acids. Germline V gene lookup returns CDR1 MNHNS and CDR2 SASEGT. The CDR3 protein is CASSGYGDTQYF. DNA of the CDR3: TGTGCCAGCAGTGGCTACGGGGATACGCAGTATTTT.

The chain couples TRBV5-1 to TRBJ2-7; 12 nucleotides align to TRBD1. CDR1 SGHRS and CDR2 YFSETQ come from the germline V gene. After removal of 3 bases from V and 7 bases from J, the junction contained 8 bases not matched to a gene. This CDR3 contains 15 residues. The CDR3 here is CASSSAGTGGREQYF. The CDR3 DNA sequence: TGCGCCAGCAGCTCTGCTGGGACAGGGGGCCGAGAGCAGTACTTC. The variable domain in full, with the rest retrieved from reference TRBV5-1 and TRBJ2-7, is KAGVTQTPRYLIKTRGQQVTLSCSPISGHRSVSWYQQTPGQGLQFLFEYFSETQRNKGNFPGRFSGRQFSNSRSEMNVSTLELGDSALYLCASSSAGTGGREQYFGPGTRLTVT.

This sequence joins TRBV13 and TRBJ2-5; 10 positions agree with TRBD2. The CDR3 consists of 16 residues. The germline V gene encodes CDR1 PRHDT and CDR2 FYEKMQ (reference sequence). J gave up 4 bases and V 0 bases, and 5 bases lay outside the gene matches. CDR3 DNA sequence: TGTGCCAGCAGCTTAGGAGCCGTAGCGGGAGGAGAGACCCAGTACTTC. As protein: CASSLGAVAGGETQYF.

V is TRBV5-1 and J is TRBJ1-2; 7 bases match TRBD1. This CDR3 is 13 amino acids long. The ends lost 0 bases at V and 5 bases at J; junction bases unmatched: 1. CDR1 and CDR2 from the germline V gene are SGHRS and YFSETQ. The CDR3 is CASSLAQGYGYTF. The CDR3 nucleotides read TGCGCCAGCAGCTTGGCACAGGGGTATGGCTACACCTTC.

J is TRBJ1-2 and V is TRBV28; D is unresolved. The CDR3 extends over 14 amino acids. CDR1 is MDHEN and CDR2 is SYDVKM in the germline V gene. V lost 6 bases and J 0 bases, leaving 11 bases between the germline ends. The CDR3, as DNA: TGTGCCAGCAGATCTTCTCGGGCTAACTATGGCTACACCTTC. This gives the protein CASRSSRANYGYTF.

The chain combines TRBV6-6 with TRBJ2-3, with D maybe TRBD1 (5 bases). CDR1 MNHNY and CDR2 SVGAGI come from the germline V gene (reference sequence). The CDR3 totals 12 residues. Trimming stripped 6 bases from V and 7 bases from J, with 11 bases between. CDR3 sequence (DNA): TGTGCCAGCAGGGCGACAGAGAATACGCAGTATTTT. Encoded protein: CASRATENTQYF.

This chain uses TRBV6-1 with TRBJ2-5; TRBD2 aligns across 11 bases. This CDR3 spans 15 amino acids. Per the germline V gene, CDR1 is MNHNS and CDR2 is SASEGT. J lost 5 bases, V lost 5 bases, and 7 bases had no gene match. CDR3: CASSPKTSGKETQYF. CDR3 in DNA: TGTGCCAGCAGTCCCAAGACTAGCGGGAAGGAGACCCAGTACTTC.

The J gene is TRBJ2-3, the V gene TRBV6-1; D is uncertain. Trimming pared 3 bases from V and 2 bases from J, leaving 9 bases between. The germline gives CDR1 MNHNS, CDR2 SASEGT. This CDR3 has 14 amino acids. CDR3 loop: CASSDSVSTDTQYF. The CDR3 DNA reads TGTGCCAGCAGTGACAGCGTGTCCACAGATACGCAGTATTTT.

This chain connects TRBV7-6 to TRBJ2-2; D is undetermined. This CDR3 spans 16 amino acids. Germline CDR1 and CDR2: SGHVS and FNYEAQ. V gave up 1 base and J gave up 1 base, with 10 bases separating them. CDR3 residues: CASSLVGDVNTGELFF. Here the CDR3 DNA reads TGTGCCAGCAGCTTAGTCGGAGATGTGAACACCGGGGAGCTGTTTTTT.

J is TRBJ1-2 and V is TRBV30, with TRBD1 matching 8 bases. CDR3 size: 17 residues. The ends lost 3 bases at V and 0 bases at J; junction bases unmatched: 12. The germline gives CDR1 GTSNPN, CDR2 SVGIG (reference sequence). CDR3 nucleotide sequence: TGTGCCTGGAGGCCCGACAGGGGACATTCTCCTAACTATGGCTACACCTTC. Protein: CAWRPDRGHSPNYGYTF.

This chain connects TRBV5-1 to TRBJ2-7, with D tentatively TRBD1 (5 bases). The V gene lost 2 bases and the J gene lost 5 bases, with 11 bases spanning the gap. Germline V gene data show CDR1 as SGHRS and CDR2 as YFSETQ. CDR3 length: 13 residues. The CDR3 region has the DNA TGCGCCAGCAGCTTAAATAGGGGTAACGAGCAGTACTTC. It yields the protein CASSLNRGNEQYF.

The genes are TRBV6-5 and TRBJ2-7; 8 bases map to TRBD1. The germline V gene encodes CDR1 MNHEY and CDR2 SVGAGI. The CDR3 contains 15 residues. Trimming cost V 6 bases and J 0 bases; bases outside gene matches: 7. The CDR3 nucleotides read TGTGCCAGCAGCCCTGCCCAGGGGGCCTCCTACGAGCAGTACTTC. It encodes CASSPAQGASYEQYF.

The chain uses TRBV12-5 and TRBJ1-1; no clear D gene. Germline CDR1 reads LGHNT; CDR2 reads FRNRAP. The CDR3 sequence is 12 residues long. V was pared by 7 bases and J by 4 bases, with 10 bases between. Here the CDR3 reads CASAGEGTEAFF. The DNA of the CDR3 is TGTGCTAGTGCCGGAGAGGGCACTGAAGCTTTCTTT.

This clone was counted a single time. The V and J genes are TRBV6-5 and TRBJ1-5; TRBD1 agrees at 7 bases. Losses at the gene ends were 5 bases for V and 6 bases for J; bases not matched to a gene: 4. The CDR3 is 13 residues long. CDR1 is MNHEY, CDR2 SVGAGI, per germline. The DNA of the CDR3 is TGTGCCAGCAGTCCAGACAGGGCTCAGCCCCAGCATTTT. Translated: CASSPDRAQPQHF.

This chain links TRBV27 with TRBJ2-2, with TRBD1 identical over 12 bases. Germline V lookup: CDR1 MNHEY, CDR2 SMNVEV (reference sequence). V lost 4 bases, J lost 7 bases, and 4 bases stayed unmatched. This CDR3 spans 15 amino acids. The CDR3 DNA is TGTGCCAGCAGTTCGGGACAGGGGGCTGTCGGGGAGCTGTTTTTT. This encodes CASSSGQGAVGELFF.

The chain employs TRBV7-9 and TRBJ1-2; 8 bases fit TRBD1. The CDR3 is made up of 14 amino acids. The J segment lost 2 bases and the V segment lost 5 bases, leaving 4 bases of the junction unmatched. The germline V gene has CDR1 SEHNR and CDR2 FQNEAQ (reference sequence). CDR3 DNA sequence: TGTGCCAGCAGCGGACAGGGTGAAAACTATGGCTACACCTTC. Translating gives CASSGQGENYGYTF.

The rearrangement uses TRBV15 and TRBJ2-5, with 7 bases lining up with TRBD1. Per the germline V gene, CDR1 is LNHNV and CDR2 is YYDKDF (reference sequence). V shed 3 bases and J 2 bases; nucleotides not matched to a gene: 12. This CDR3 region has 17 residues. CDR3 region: CATSRGDRASGQETQYF. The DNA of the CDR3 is TGTGCCACCAGCAGGGGAGACAGGGCCTCAGGGCAAGAGACCCAGTACTTC.

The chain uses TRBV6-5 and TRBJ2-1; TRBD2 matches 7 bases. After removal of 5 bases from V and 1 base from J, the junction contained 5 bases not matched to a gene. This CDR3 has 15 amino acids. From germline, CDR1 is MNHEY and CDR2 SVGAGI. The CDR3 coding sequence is TGTGCCAGCAGTCCCCTAGCGGAGTCCTACAATGAGCAGTTCTTC. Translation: CASSPLAESYNEQFF.

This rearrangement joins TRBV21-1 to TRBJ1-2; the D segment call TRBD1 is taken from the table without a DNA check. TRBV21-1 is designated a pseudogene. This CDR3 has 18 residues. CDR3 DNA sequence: TGTGCCAGCAGCAAAAAAAGTCCTAGACAGGGCCTGAGGTATGGCTACACCTTC. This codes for CASSKKSPRQGLRYGYTF.

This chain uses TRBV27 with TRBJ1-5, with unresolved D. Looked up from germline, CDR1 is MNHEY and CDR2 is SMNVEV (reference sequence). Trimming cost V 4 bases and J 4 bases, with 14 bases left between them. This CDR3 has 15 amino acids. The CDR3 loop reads CASSSSRQSNQPQHF. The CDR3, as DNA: TGTGCCAGCAGTTCCTCGAGGCAGTCTAATCAGCCCCAGCATTTT.

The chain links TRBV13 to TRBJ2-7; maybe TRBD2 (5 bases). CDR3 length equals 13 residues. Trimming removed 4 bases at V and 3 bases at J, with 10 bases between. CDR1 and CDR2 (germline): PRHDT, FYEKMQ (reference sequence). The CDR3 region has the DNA TGTGCCAGCAGCTCCGGACTCCACTACGAGCAGTACTTC. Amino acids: CASSSGLHYEQYF. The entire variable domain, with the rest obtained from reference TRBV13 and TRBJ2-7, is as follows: AAGVIQSPRHLIKEKRETATLKCYPIPRHDTVYWYQQGPGQDPQFLISFYEKMQSDKGSIPDRFSAQQFSDYHSELNMSSLELGDSALYFCASSSGLHYEQYFGPGTRLTVT.

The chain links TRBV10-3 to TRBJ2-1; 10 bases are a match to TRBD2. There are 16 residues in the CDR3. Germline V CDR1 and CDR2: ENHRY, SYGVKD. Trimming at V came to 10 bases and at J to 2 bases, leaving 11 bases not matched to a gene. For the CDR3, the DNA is TGTGCCACGGCTGGGTCTAGCGGGAGCGCCTACAATGAGCAGTTCTTC. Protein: CATAGSSGSAYNEQFF.

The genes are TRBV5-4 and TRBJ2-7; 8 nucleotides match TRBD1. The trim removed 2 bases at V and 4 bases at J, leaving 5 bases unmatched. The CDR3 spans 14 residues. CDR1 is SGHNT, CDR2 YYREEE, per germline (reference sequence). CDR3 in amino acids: CASSFQGAKYEQYF. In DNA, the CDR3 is TGTGCCAGCAGCTTTCAGGGGGCGAAGTACGAGCAGTACTTC.

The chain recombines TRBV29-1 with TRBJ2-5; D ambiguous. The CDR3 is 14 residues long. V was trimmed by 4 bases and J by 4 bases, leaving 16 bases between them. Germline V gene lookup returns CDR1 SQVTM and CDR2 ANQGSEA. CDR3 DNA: TGCAGCGTTGCATACACCACCCGAAGAGAGACCCAGTACTTC. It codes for CSVAYTTRRETQYF.

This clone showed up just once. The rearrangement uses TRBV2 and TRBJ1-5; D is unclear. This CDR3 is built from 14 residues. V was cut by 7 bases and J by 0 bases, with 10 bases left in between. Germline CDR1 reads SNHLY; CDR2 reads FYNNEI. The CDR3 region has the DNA TGTGCCAGCATGGCACAAGTTAGCAATCAGCCCCAGCATTTT. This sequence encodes CASMAQVSNQPQHF.

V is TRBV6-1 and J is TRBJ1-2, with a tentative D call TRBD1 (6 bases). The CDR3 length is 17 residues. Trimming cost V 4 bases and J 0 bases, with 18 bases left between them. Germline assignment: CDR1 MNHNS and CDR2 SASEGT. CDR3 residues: CASSVPTGRGSNYGYTF. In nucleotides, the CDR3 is TGTGCCAGCAGTGTTCCCACAGGGAGAGGGTCTAACTATGGCTACACCTTC.